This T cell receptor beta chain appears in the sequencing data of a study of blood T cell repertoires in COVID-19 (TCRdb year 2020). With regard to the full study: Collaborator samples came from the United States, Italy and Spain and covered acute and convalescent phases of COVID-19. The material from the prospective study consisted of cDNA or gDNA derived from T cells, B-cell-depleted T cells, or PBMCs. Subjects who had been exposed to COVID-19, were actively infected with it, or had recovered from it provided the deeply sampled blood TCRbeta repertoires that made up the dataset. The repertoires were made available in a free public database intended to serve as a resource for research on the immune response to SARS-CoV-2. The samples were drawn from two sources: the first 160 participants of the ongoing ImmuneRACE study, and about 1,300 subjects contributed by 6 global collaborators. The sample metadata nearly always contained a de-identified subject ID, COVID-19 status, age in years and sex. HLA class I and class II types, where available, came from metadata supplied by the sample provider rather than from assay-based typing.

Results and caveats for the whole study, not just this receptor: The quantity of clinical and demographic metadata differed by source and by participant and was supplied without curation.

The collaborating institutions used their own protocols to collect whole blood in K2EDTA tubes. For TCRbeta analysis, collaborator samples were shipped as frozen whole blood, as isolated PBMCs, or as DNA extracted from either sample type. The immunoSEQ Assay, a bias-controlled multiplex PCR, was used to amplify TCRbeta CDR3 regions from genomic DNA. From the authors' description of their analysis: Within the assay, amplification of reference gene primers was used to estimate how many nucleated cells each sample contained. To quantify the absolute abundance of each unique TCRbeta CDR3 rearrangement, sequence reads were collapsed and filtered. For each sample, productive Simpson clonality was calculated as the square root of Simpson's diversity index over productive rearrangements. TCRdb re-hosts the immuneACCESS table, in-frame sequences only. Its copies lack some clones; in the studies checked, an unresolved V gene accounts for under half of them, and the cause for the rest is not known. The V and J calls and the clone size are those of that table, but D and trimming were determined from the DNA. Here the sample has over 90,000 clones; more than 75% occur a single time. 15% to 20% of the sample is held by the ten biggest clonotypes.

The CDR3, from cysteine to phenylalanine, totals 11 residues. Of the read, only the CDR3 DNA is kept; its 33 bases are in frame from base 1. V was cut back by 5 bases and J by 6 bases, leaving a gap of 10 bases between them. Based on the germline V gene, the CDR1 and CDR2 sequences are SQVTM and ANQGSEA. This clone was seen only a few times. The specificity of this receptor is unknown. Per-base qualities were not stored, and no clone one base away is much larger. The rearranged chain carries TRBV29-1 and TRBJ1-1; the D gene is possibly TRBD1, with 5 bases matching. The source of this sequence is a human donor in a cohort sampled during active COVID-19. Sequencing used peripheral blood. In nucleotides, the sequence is TGCAGCGTTCATTTAGGGGCTGAAGCTTTCTTT. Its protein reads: CSVHLGAEAFF. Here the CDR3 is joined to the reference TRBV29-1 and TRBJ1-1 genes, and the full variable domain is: SAVISQKPSRDICQRGTSLTIQCQVDSQVTMMFWYRQQPGQSLTLIATANQGSEATYESGFVIDKFPISRPNLTFSTLTVSNMSPEDSSIYLCSVHLGAEAFFGQGTRLTVV.